One and the same sample provided the 32 T cell receptor beta chains below, sequenced in a study of blood T cell repertoires in COVID-19. Using immunoSEQ multiplex PCR, the repertoire was profiled, and TCRdb retains in-frame clones only, with some absent. The profile shows about 400,000 clones, approximately 86% of them singletons. The sequencing input was peripheral blood. The receptors stem from a human donor in a cohort sampled during active COVID-19.

CDR3 nucleotide sequence: TGTGCCAGCAGTTACGACAGGGGAGTTCAGCCCCAGCATTTT. Its translation is CASSYDRGVQPQHF. The chain links TRBV6-6 to TRBJ1-5, with 8 positions matching TRBD1. The germline CDR1 and CDR2 sequences are MNHNY and SVGAGI (reference sequence). V lost 2 bases, J lost 6 bases, and 3 bases stayed unmatched. The CDR3 extends over 14 amino acids.

V and J are TRBV2 and TRBJ1-4, with TRBD1 matching over 8 bases. V shed 2 bases, J shed 7 bases, and the junction held 6 bases outside the gene matches. Germline CDR1 SNHLY, CDR2 FYNNEI. The CDR3 has 15 amino acids. Here the CDR3 reads CASSERQGPFEKLFF. The CDR3 DNA reads as TGTGCCAGCAGTGAACGACAGGGGCCCTTTGAAAAACTGTTTTTT.

The rearrangement joins TRBV5-8 to TRBJ1-2; D uncertain. This CDR3 contains 13 residues. V was clipped by 2 bases and J by 11 bases, with 16 bases between them. Germline V gene sequence: CDR1 SGHTS, CDR2 YDEGEE. As DNA, the CDR3 is TGTGCCAGCAGCTTAAGGTCGTCGGGGAGGTACACCTTC. It encodes CASSLRSSGRYTF.

The genes are TRBV10-3 and TRBJ2-2; the match to TRBD1 covers 9 bases. J lost 2 bases, V lost 0 bases, and 1 base had no gene match. This CDR3 is 16 amino acids long. The germline CDR1 and CDR2 sequences are ENHRY and SYGVKD. CDR3 nucleotides: TGTGCCATCAGTGAGTCGACAGGGGGAAACACCGGGGAGCTGTTTTTT. Translated, it gives CAISESTGGNTGELFF.

V usage is TRBV6-5 and J usage is TRBJ2-2, with 9 bases identical to TRBD1. The ends lost 7 bases at V and 5 bases at J; junction bases unmatched: 5. Germline CDR1 reads MNHEY; CDR2 reads SVGAGI. The CDR3 is 14 amino acids. CDR3 nucleotides: TGTGCCAGCACGGACAGGGGAGGGACCGGGGAGCTGTTTTTT. Its translation is CASTDRGGTGELFF.

This chain joins TRBV7-9 and TRBJ2-1, with TRBD2 matching over 12 bases. Germline V CDR1 and CDR2: SEHNR, FQNEAQ (reference sequence). The CDR3 length is 15 residues. V shed 6 bases, J shed 9 bases, and the junction held 9 bases outside the gene matches. CDR3 nucleotides: TGTGCCAGCAGTTCCCGGACTAGCGGGATCGTTGAGCAGTTCTTC. It translates to CASSSRTSGIVEQFF.

This rearrangement joins TRBV5-1 to TRBJ1-6, with 9 positions matching TRBD1. Germline loops: CDR1 SGHRS, CDR2 YFSETQ. The CDR3 runs 16 residues. Trimming at V came to 0 bases and at J to 7 bases, leaving 5 bases not matched to a gene. The CDR3 DNA sequence: TGCGCCAGCAGCTTGGAGGGACAGGGTTTCAATTCACCCCTCCACTTT. Protein sequence: CASSLEGQGFNSPLHF.

The sample holds a few counts of this clone. The V and J genes are TRBV2 and TRBJ2-7; 11 positions agree with TRBD1. The ends lost 4 bases at V and 3 bases at J; junction bases unmatched: 8. The CDR3 length is 16 residues. Germline lookup yields CDR1 SNHLY and CDR2 FYNNEI. The CDR3 sequence: CASSVWLDRGLYEQYF. For the CDR3, the DNA is TGTGCCAGCAGTGTCTGGTTGGACAGGGGGCTCTACGAGCAGTACTTC.

The V call is TRBV5-1, the J call TRBJ1-4, with a tentative D call TRBD1 (6 bases). Trimming pared 2 bases from V and 0 bases from J, leaving 14 bases between. CDR1 and CDR2 from the germline V gene are SGHRS and YFSETQ. The CDR3 consists of 17 residues. The CDR3 spells CASSLTGTPATNEKLFF. For the CDR3, the DNA is TGCGCCAGCAGCTTAACCGGGACACCTGCAACTAATGAAAAACTGTTTTTT.

The V call is TRBV9, the J call TRBJ1-4, with a weak D call TRBD1 (6 bases). The CDR3 has 19 residues. V was cut by 0 bases and J by 7 bases, with 25 bases left in between. Looked up from germline, CDR1 is SGDLS and CDR2 is YYNGEE. Here the CDR3 DNA reads TGTGCCAGCAGCGTAGACCCCGTCGGTCAGGGGACGGCGGGTGAAAAACTGTTTTTT. Its protein is CASSVDPVGQGTAGEKLFF. The full variable domain, rest sourced from reference TRBV9 and TRBJ1-4, is DSGVTQTPKHLITATGQRVTLRCSPRSGDLSVYWYQQSLDQGLQFLIQYYNGEERAKGNILERFSAQQFPDLHSELNLSSLELGDSALYFCASSVDPVGQGTAGEKLFFGSGTQLSVL.

The chain carries TRBV15 and TRBJ1-4, with 7 bases identical to TRBD1. Germline V gene sequence: CDR1 LNHNV, CDR2 YYDKDF (reference sequence). V shed 5 bases, J shed 5 bases, and the junction held 2 bases outside the gene matches. This CDR3 is built from 13 residues. The CDR3 DNA is TGTGCCACCAGCCTGGACAGGAATGAAAAACTGTTTTTT. It encodes CATSLDRNEKLFF. Based on the CDR3 plus reference TRBV15 and TRBJ1-4, the full variable domain is DAMVIQNPRYQVTQFGKPVTLSCSQTLNHNVMYWYQQKSSQAPKLLFHYYDKDFNNEADTPDNFQSRRPNTSFCFLDIRSPGLGDTAMYLCATSLDRNEKLFFGSGTQLSVL.

The sample holds one count of this clone. This chain connects TRBV7-2 to TRBJ2-2; 15 nucleotides match TRBD2. Germline CDR1 reads SGHTA; CDR2 reads FQGNSA. The CDR3 contains 19 residues. V trimming: 5 bases; J trimming: 6 bases; junction bases outside the gene matches: 13. CDR3 sequence: CASSGRTSGGAVRAGELFF. The CDR3 DNA reads TGTGCCAGCAGCGGCCGGACTAGCGGGGGGGCCGTGCGGGCCGGGGAGCTGTTTTTT.

CDR3 loop: CASSYLYGVRNTEAFF. The CDR3 DNA follows: TGTGCCAGCAGTTACCTTTACGGGGTAAGGAACACTGAAGCTTTCTTT. V usage is TRBV6-5 and J usage is TRBJ1-1; D not resolved. The CDR3 is 16 residues long. Germline V gene lookup returns CDR1 MNHEY and CDR2 SVGAGI. Trimming removed 2 bases at V and 1 base at J, with 14 bases between.

The rearrangement joins TRBV18 to TRBJ1-5; TRBD1 matches at 9 bases. The CDR3 is made up of 14 amino acids. CDR1 KGHSH and CDR2 LQKENI come from the germline V gene. Trimming removed 4 bases from V and 5 bases from J; junction bases left unmatched: 3. CDR3 region: CASSRTGGDQPQHF. CDR3 DNA: TGTGCCAGCTCACGCACAGGGGGCGATCAGCCCCAGCATTTT. Based on the CDR3 plus reference TRBV18 and TRBJ1-5, the full variable domain is NAGVMQNPRHLVRRRGQEARLRCSPMKGHSHVYWYRQLPEEGLKFMVYLQKENIIDESGMPKERFSAEFPKEGPSILRIQQVVRGDSAAYFCASSRTGGDQPQHFGDGTRLSIL.

The chain couples TRBV5-6 to TRBJ2-7; TRBD1 agrees at 8 bases. V shed 0 bases, J shed 3 bases, and the junction held 8 bases outside the gene matches. Per the germline V gene, CDR1 is SGHDT and CDR2 is YYEEEE. The CDR3 extends over 16 amino acids. The CDR3 is CASSLGVAGGYYEQYF. The DNA of the CDR3 is TGTGCCAGCAGCTTGGGGGTGGCAGGGGGCTACTACGAGCAGTACTTC.

The rearrangement joins TRBV5-1 to TRBJ2-1; 7 bases agree with TRBD2. Trimming removed 1 base from V and 5 bases from J; junction bases left unmatched: 6. The CDR3 consists of 15 residues. CDR1 and CDR2 from the germline V gene are SGHRS and YFSETQ. CDR3: CASSLFLAENNEQFF. The CDR3 DNA sequence: TGCGCCAGCAGCTTGTTTCTAGCGGAAAACAATGAGCAGTTCTTC.

The rearrangement joins TRBV7-9 to TRBJ2-7; D is uncertain. Germline CDR1 and CDR2: SEHNR and FQNEAQ (reference sequence). CDR3 length: 13 amino acids. V was trimmed by 8 bases and J by 5 bases, leaving 16 bases between them. The CDR3 here is CASGPSSVHEQYF. The CDR3 DNA follows: TGTGCCAGCGGGCCCTCTTCAGTCCACGAGCAGTACTTC.

The rearrangement links TRBV24-1 to TRBJ1-2, with D unresolved. The CDR3 covers 12 residues. CDR1 KGHDR and CDR2 SFDVKD come from the germline V gene. V gave up 7 bases and J gave up 6 bases, with 11 bases separating them. The CDR3 is CATSARGDGYTF. CDR3 coding DNA: TGTGCCACCAGCGCAAGAGGTGATGGCTACACCTTC.

This clone occurred once. V and J are TRBV7-9 and TRBJ2-3; TRBD1 agrees at 7 bases. Germline V gene data show CDR1 as SEHNR and CDR2 as FQNEAQ (reference sequence). CDR3 length: 14 amino acids. With V trimmed by 3 bases and J by 2 bases, 2 bases remained unmatched. This CDR3 is CASSFGQDTDTQYF. CDR3 nucleotides: TGTGCCAGCAGCTTTGGACAGGACACAGATACGCAGTATTTT.

The chain couples TRBV7-6 to TRBJ1-6; 7 nucleotides match TRBD1. The CDR3 length is 15 residues. Germline loops: CDR1 SGHVS, CDR2 FNYEAQ. V lost 2 bases to trimming and J lost 10 bases; unmatched junction nucleotides: 8. The CDR3 bases are TGTGCCAGCAGCTTACTCGGACAGGCTAGATCACCCCTCCACTTT. Its protein is CASSLLGQARSPLHF.

V usage is TRBV12-3 or TRBV12-4 and J usage is TRBJ2-7; D might be TRBD1 (5 bases). V lost 5 bases and J 5 bases, leaving 10 bases between the germline ends. The CDR3 runs to 12 residues. The CDR3 DNA reads as TGTGCCAGCAGTCCAGGGTACCACGAGCAGTACTTC. Its protein product is CASSPGYHEQYF.

The V call is TRBV24-1, the J call TRBJ2-1; TRBD1 aligns across 10 bases. This CDR3 has 18 residues. V lost 3 bases, J lost 6 bases, and 13 bases stayed unmatched. Looked up from germline, CDR1 is KGHDR and CDR2 is SFDVKD. The CDR3: CATSDRLLRDRGFNEQFF. For the CDR3, the DNA is TGTGCCACCAGTGATCGCCTTCTACGGGACAGGGGTTTCAATGAGCAGTTCTTC.

The chain couples TRBV19 to TRBJ1-5; the D gene is possibly TRBD1 (5 bases). The germline V and J ends were trimmed by 9 bases and 5 bases, with 23 bases remaining between them. The CDR3 is made up of 16 amino acids. Germline values: CDR1 LNHDA, CDR2 SQIVND (reference sequence). CDR3 in amino acids: CARMNPAGVYHQPQHF. In DNA, the CDR3 is TGTGCCAGGATGAACCCTGCGGGGGTTTACCATCAGCCCCAGCATTTT.

The chain employs TRBV7-6 and TRBJ2-5; 9 positions match TRBD2. Unmatched junction bases numbered 10, after V lost 11 bases and J lost 6 bases. Germline V gene sequence: CDR1 SGHVS, CDR2 FNYEAQ. The CDR3 contains 13 residues. CDR3: CACKDPSGKTQYF. The CDR3 DNA reads TGTGCCTGCAAAGATCCTAGCGGGAAGACCCAGTACTTC.

The chain carries TRBV3-1 (or the pseudogene TRBV3-2) and TRBJ2-1; maybe TRBD2 (6 bases). Germline V gene lookup returns CDR1 LGHDT and CDR2 YNNKEL (reference sequence). V was clipped by 4 bases and J by 0 bases, with 10 bases between them. This CDR3 has 15 amino acids. DNA for the CDR3: TGTGCCAGCAGCCGGGACTTTAGCTCCTACAATGAGCAGTTCTTC. It codes for CASSRDFSSYNEQFF.

The chain couples TRBV12-3 or TRBV12-4 to TRBJ1-6; TRBD1 aligns across 7 bases. This CDR3 spans 13 amino acids. Trimming cost V 6 bases and J 14 bases; bases outside gene matches: 10. CDR3 loop: CASRTGVIGSLHF. The CDR3 region has the DNA TGTGCCAGCAGAACAGGGGTAATAGGTTCCCTCCACTTT.

The chain uses TRBV2 and TRBJ1-5; the D is unclear. The ends were cut back, 2 bases at V and 0 bases at J, with 8 bases in the middle. The germline gives CDR1 SNHLY, CDR2 FYNNEI. CDR3 length: 15 amino acids. CDR3 nucleotide sequence: TGTGCCAGCAGTGAACTCCGAGATAGCAATCAGCCCCAGCATTTT. Protein product: CASSELRDSNQPQHF. The variable domain in full, with the rest retrieved from reference TRBV2 and TRBJ1-5, is EPEVTQTPSHQVTQMGQEVILRCVPISNHLYFYWYRQILGQKVEFLVSFYNNEISEKSEIFDDQFSVERPDGSNFTLKIRSTKLEDSAMYFCASSELRDSNQPQHFGDGTRLSIL.

The rearrangement uses TRBV2 and TRBJ1-5; weak D call: TRBD1 (6 bases). This CDR3 is 13 amino acids long. V was cut by 5 bases and J by 9 bases, with 14 bases left in between. Germline values: CDR1 SNHLY, CDR2 FYNNEI. This CDR3 is CASSLRGPPPQHF. CDR3 in DNA: TGTGCCAGCAGTCTCAGGGGCCCGCCGCCCCAGCATTTT.

V gene TRBV7-2 combines with J gene TRBJ2-2, with D possibly matching TRBD2 (5 bases). The ends were cut back, 5 bases at V and 0 bases at J, with 7 bases in the middle. The CDR3 contains 14 residues. CDR1 and CDR2 from the germline V gene are SGHTA and FQGNSA. CDR3 residues: CASSRSANTGELFF. DNA for the CDR3: TGTGCCAGCAGCCGTAGCGCGAACACCGGGGAGCTGTTTTTT.

This clone is a singleton in its sample. This chain uses TRBV9 with TRBJ2-5; D remains ambiguous. Germline V lookup: CDR1 SGDLS, CDR2 YYNGEE. This CDR3 spans 13 amino acids. Trimming cost V 2 bases and J 4 bases, with 9 bases left between them. Here the CDR3 DNA reads TGTGCCAGCAGCGTGGAGATGGGAGAGACCCAGTACTTC. Translated, it gives CASSVEMGETQYF.

The chain is built from TRBV5-6 and TRBJ1-4; TRBD1 matches at 8 bases. CDR1 is SGHDT and CDR2 is YYEEEE in the germline V gene. The CDR3 spans 17 residues. Germline trimming cut 1 base from V and 3 bases from J; bases unmatched to any gene: 8. The CDR3, as DNA: TGTGCCAGCAGCTTGAGTTTTGTCAGGGGGCCTAATGAAAAACTGTTTTTT. Its protein is CASSLSFVRGPNEKLFF.

J is TRBJ1-5 and V is TRBV19; no reliable D call. Per germline, CDR1 LNHDA and CDR2 SQIVND (reference sequence). There are 14 residues in the CDR3. V gave up 6 bases and J gave up 6 bases, with 15 bases separating them. In nucleotides, the CDR3 is TGTGCCAGTAGCCGGAGGGAGGGAAGTCAGCCCCAGCATTTT. Encoded protein: CASSRREGSQPQHF.